This record looks at one TCR beta chain sequence and its context. Sequencing of TCR beta, carried out with a high-throughput approach, was applied to CD8+ and CD4+ T cells from the blood. CD8+ and CD4+ T cells were negatively isolated; TEMRA cells were FACS-enriched. This entry belongs to a study of CD8 T cells in Susac syndrome. RNA, at roughly 0.5 to 1 ug, was reverse transcribed with random hexamers. MiXCR, run by TCRdb on the immunoSEQ multiplex PCR reads, gives a single entry per CDR3 protein. The repertoire includes around 200,000 distinct CDR3 sequences, roughly 94% of them detected once, and around 0.082% sits in the top ten. Per germline, CDR1 KGHSH and CDR2 LQKENI. The CDR3 is 19 amino acids. The ends lost 3 bases at V and 1 base at J; junction bases unmatched: 13.

The sequencing input was CD4+ T cells from PBMCs. This clonotype was obtained from a human donor with multiple sclerosis. The chain carries TRBV18 and TRBJ2-4; TRBD1 matches 9 bases. CDR3 loop: CASSPPIQGAQMAKNIQYF. In DNA, the CDR3 is TGTGCCAGCTCACCCCCGATACAGGGGGCGCAAATGGCCAAAAACATTCAGTACTTC.